This TCR beta chain stems from a study of T cell changes during pregnancy in multiple sclerosis. Sequencing was performed with immunoSEQ multiplex PCR; in TCRdb, only in-frame clones are kept and a portion is missing. The sample has under 85,000 clones; over 75% are singletons. CDR1 DFQATT and CDR2 SNEGSKA come from the germline V gene (reference sequence). The CDR3 totals 11 residues. On this clone itself: The junction departs from germline at one end; a sequencing error may be responsible.

Sequencing used CD4+ T cells from peripheral blood mononuclear cells, obtained in the third trimester of pregnancy. The sequence came from a female donor in good health, enrolled as a control in a pregnancy study. The chain carries TRBV20-1 and TRBJ1-2; D perhaps matches TRBD1 (5 bases). CDR3 DNA: TGCAGTGCTAGAGATCCCGACAGTACCGCCTTC. This gives the protein CSARDPDSTAF.